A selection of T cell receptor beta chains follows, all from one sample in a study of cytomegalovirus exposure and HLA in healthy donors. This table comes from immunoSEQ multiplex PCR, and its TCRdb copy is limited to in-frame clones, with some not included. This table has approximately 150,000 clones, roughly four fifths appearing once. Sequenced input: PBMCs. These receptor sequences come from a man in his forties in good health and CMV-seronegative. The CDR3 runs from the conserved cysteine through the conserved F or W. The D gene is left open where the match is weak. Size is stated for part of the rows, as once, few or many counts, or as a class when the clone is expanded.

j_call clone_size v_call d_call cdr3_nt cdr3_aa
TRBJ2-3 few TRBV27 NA TGTGCCAGCAACCTCGTTGGAGGGAGTGTCAAAGATACGCAGTATTTT CASNLVGGSVKDTQYF
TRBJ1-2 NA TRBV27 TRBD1 TGTGCCAGCAGCCCGAACCCGGGACAGTCCTTTTATGGCTACACCTTC CASSPNPGQSFYGYTF
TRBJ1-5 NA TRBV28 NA TGTGCCAGCAGTTTCCCCGGGCAGCCCCAGCATTTT CASSFPGQPQHF
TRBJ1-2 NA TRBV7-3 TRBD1 TGTGCCAGCAGCTTAGTTGGGACAGGGGCCTATGGCTACACCTTC CASSLVGTGAYGYTF
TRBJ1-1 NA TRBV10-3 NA TGTGCCATCAGTGAGCAGCCAGGGGCCACCGGGTACACTGAAGCTTTCTTT CAISEQPGATGYTEAFF
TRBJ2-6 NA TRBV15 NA TGTGCCACGAGACAGAGCTCTGGGGCCAACGTCCTGACTTTC CATRQSSGANVLTF
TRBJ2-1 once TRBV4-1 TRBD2 TGCGCCAGCAGCCAAGCCCTAGCGGGCCTTTACAATGAGCAGTTCTTC CASSQALAGLYNEQFF
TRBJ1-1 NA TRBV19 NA TGTGCCAGTAGTCCACGGACGCGACGGGATACTGAAGCTTTCTTT CASSPRTRRDTEAFF
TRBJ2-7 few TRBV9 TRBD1 TGTGCCAGCAGCGTAGGGACAGGGGTTTACGAGCAGTACTTC CASSVGTGVYEQYF
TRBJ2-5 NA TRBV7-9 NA TGTGCCAGCAGCCCTACGGGTGGGGCTCGGTACCAAGAGACCCAGTACTTC CASSPTGGARYQETQYF
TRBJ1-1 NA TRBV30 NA TGTGCCTGGAGTGTATTAGGGGGCACTGAAGCTTTCTTT CAWSVLGGTEAFF
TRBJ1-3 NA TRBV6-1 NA TGTGCCAGCAGTGAAGCTCACAGGGACTCTGGAAACACCATATATTTT CASSEAHRDSGNTIYF
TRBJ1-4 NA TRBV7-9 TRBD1 TGTTCCAGCAGCTTCCCCGGGCCAGGGGGCGTTGAAAAACTGTTTTTT CSSSFPGPGGVEKLFF
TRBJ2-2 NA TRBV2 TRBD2 TGTGCCAGCAAGCTCGGGAGGGCCGGAACCGGGGAGCTGTTTTTT CASKLGRAGTGELFF
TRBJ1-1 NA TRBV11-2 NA TGTGCCAGCAGTCCCGAGTGGGAGGGCACTGAAGCTTTCTTT CASSPEWEGTEAFF
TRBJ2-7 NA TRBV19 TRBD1 TGTGCCAGTAGTGCGGGACAGGTCTACGAGCAGTACTTC CASSAGQVYEQYF
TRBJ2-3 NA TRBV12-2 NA TGTGCAAGTCGCTTAGTTCAAAGCCTTGTCACAGATACGCAGTATTTT CASRLVQSLVTDTQYF
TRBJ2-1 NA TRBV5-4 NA TGTGCCAGCAGCTTAGAGCGGGCATCCTACAATGAGCAGTTCTTC CASSLERASYNEQFF
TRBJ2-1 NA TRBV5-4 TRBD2 TGTGCCAGCAGCTTGTCCCTAGCGGGAGGAGGTAGGATGTTCTTC CASSLSLAGGGRMFF
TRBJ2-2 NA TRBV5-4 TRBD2 TGTGCCAGCAGCTCCAGAGCGGGACCAAACACCGGGGAGCTGTTTTTT CASSSRAGPNTGELFF
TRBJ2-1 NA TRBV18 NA NA CASSFGAGSGEFF
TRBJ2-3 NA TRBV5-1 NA TGCGCCAGCAGGTTGACTAGTTTACAAGATACGCAGTATTTT CASRLTSLQDTQYF
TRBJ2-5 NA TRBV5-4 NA TGTGCCAGCAGCCCAGAACTAGGAGGGGAGACCCAGTACTTC CASSPELGGETQYF
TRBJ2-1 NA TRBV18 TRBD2 TGTGCCAGCTCACCAATGGGAGGGAGAGGGCCCGGCGGTGAGCAGTTCTTC CASSPMGGRGPGGEQFF
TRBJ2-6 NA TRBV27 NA TGTGCCAGCAGTTTATCGCCCTATTCTGGGGCCAACGGCCTGACTTTC CASSLSPYSGANGLTF
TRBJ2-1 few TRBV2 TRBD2 TGTGCCAGCAGTGAAATGGGGACTATCAATGAGCAGTTCTTC CASSEMGTINEQFF
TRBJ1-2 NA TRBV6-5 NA TGTGCCAGCAGTTATAGAAGCGGACTGAGCGGCTATGGCTACACCTTC CASSYRSGLSGYGYTF
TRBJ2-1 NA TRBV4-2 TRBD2 TGTGCCAGCAGCCAAGAAAGCCTAGCGGGAGGATCGTTTTACAATGAGCAGTTCTTC CASSQESLAGGSFYNEQFF
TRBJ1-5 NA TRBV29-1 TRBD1 TGCAGCGTAGGGGACAGGGCTCAGCCCCAGCATTTT CSVGDRAQPQHF
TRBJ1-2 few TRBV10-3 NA TGTGCCATCAGGGTTGAGTATGGAGGGATTAACTATGGCTACACCTTC CAIRVEYGGINYGYTF
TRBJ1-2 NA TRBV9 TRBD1 TGTGCCAGCAGCGCCAGGGACAGGGGGCTTCGCAGCTACACCTTC CASSARDRGLRSYTF
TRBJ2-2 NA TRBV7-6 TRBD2 TGTGCCAGCAGCTCTCGGACTAGCGGGAGGGCAGGGGAGCTGTTTTTT CASSSRTSGRAGELFF
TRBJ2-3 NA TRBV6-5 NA TGTGCCAGCAGTTCCCAGGGTTCCCCACTAACAGATACGCAGTATTTT CASSSQGSPLTDTQYF
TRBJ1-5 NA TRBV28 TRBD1 TGTGCCAGCAGGCGGGACAGGGGGCCTGGGCAGCCCCAGCATTTT CASRRDRGPGQPQHF
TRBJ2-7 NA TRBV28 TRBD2 TGTGCCAGCAGTTTACGACTAGCGGGACGCTACGAGCAGTACTTC CASSLRLAGRYEQYF
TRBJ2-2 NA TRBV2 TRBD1 TGTGCCAGTCGAAGGTCGGGACAGGGGAACACCGGGGAGCTGTTTTTT CASRRSGQGNTGELFF
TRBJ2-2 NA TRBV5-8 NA TGTGCCAGCAGCTTGCGAGAGGGCTCGAACACCGGGGAGCTGTTTTTT CASSLREGSNTGELFF
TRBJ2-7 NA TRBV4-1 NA TGCGCCAGCAAACCGAGGGACTTGGGCTCCTACGAGCAGTACTTC CASKPRDLGSYEQYF
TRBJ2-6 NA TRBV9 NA TGTGCCAGCAGCTCCGGACAGAGCTCTGGGGCCAACGGCCTGACTTTC CASSSGQSSGANGLTF
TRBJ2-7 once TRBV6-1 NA TGTGCCAGCAGTGAAGCGGGGGGAATCGGTTACGAGCAGTACTTC CASSEAGGIGYEQYF
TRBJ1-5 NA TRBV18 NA TGTGCCAGCTCCCTCGACAGTAATCAGCCCCAGCATTTT CASSLDSNQPQHF
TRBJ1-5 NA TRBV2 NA TGTGCCAGCAGCCGGGAGGGGGTGGGGCAGCCCCAGCATTTT CASSREGVGQPQHF
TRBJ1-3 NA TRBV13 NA TGTGCCAGCAGGAGGTGGGGCACGCGCTCTGGAAACACCATATATTTT CASRRWGTRSGNTIYF
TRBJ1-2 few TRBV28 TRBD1 TGTGCCAGCAGGCCGGCCTCGGCTCAGGGGGTGGGTGGCTACACCTTC CASRPASAQGVGGYTF
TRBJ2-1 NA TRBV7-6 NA TGTGCCAGCAGCCCTGGGACTTTTAATGAGCAGTTCTTC CASSPGTFNEQFF
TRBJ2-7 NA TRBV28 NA TGTGCCAGCAGTTCCCCCACCTCAGGCCCCGTCTACGAGCAGTACTTC CASSSPTSGPVYEQYF
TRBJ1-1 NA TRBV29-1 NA TGCAGCGTCGGGGATGGAGACACTGAAGCTTTCTTT CSVGDGDTEAFF
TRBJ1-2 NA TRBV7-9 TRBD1 TGTGCCAGCAGTCTTGAGGGGGCCAGCCGAGGCTACACCTTC CASSLEGASRGYTF
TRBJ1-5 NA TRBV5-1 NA TGCGCCAGCAGCCTCTCCGGGGGAGATCAGCCCCAGCATTTT CASSLSGGDQPQHF
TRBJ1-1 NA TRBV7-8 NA TGTGCCAGCAGCTTATACGGGGTAGTGAACACTGAAGCTTTCTTT CASSLYGVVNTEAFF
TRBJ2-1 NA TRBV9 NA TGTGCCAGCAGCGTAAAGGGACAACTCTCCTACAATGAGCAGTTCTTC CASSVKGQLSYNEQFF
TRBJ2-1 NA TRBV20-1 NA TGCAGTGGAAAGCCTGAGTATGAGCAGTTCTTC CSGKPEYEQFF
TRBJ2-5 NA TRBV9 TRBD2 TGTGCCAGCAGCCCTTCGGGTCTAGCGGGAGGCCTACAAGAGACCCAGTACTTC CASSPSGLAGGLQETQYF
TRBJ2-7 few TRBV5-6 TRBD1 TGTGCCAGCAGCCCGCCAGGGGGACAGGGGATCCGCGAGCAGTACTTC CASSPPGGQGIREQYF
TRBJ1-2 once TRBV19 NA TGTGCCAGTAGTATTACCTGGGCTGGTGGCTACACCTTC CASSITWAGGYTF